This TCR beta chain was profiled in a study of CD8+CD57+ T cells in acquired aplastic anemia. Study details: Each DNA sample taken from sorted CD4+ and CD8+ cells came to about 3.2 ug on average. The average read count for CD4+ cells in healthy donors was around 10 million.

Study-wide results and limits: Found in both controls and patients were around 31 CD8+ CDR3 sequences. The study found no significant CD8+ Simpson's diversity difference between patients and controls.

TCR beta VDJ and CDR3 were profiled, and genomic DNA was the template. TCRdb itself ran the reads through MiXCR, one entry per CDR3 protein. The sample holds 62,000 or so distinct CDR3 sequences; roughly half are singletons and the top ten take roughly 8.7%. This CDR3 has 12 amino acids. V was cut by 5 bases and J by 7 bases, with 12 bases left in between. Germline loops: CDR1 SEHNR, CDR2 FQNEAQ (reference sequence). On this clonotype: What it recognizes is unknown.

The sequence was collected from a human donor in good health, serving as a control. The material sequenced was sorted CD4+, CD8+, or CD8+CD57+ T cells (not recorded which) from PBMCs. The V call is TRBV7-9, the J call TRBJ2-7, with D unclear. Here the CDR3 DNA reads TGTGCCAGCAGCCTCCCGGAAGGTGAGCAGTACGTC. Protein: CASSLPEGEQYV.